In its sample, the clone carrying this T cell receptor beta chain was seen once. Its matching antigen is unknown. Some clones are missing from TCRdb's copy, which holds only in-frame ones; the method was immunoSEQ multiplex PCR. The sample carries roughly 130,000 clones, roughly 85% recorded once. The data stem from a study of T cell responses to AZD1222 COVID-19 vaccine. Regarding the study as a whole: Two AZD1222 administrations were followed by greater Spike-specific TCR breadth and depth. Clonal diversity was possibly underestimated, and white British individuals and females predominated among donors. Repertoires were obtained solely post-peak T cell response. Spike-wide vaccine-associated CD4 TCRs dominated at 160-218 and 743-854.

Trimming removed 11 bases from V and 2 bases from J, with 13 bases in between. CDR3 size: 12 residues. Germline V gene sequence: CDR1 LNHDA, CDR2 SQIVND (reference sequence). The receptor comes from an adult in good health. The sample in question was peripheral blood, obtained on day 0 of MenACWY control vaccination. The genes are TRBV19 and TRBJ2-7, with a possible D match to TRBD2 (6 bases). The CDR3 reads CARLRGPYEQYF. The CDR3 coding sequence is TGTGCCCGCCTGCGGGGACCCTACGAGCAGTACTTC.